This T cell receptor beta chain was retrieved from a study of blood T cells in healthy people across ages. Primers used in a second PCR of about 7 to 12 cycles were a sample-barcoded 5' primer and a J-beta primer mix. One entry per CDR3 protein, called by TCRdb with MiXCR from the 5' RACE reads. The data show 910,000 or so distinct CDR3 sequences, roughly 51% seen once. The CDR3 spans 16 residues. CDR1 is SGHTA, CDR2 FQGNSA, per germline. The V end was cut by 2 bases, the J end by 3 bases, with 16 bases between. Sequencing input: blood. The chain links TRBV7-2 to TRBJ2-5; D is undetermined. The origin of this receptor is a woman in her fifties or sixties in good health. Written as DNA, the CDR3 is TGTGCCAGCAGCTTATTAGGGTATGGGCAGGAAGAGACCCAGTACTTC. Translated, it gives CASSLLGYGQEETQYF.